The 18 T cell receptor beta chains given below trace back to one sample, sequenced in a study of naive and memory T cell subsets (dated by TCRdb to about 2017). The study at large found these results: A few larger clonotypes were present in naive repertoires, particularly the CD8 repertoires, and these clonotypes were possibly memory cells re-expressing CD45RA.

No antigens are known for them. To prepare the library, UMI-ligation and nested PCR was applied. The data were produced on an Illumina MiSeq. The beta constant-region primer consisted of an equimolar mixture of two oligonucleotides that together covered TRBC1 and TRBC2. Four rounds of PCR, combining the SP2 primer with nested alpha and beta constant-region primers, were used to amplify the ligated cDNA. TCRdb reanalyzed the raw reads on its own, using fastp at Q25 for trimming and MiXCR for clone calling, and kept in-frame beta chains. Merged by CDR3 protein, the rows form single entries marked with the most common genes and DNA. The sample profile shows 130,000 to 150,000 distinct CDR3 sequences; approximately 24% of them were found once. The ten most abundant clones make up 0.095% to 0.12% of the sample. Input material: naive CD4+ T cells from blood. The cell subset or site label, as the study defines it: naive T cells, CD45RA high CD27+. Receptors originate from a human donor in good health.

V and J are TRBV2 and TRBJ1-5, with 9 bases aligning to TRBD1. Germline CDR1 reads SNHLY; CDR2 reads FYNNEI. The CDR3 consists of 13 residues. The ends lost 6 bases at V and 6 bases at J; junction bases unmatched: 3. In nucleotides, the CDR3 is TGTGCCAGCAGGGGACAGGGAACTCAGCCCCAGCATTTT. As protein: CASRGQGTQPQHF.

This CDR3 is CSARRGTSGSYEQYF. In nucleotides, the CDR3 is TGCAGTGCTAGGCGGGGGACTAGCGGCTCCTACGAGCAGTACTTC. The rearrangement uses TRBV20-1 and TRBJ2-7; 11 nucleotides align to TRBD2. The CDR3 has 15 amino acids. V dropped 3 bases and J dropped 0; count of bases not matched to a gene: 4. Germline V CDR1 and CDR2: DFQATT, SNEGSKA (reference sequence).

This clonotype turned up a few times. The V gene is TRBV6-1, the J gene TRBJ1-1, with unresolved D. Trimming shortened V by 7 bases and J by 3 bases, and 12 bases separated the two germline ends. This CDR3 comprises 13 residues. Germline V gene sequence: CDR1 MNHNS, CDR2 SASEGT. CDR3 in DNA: TGTGCCAGCACTCAGATGGCTTACACTGAAGCTTTCTTT. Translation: CASTQMAYTEAFF.

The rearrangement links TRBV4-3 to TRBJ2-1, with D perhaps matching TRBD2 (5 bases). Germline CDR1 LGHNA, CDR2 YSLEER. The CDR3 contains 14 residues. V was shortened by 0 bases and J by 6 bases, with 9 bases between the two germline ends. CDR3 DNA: TGCGCCAGCAGCCAAGATAGTCGGGGCAATGAGCAGTTCTTC. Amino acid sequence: CASSQDSRGNEQFF.

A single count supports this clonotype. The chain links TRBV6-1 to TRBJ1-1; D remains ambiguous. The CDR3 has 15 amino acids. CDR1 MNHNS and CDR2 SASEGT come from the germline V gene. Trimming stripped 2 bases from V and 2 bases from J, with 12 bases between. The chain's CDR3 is CASSESRAINTEAFF. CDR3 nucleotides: TGTGCCAGCAGTGAAAGCCGGGCTATCAACACTGAAGCTTTCTTT.

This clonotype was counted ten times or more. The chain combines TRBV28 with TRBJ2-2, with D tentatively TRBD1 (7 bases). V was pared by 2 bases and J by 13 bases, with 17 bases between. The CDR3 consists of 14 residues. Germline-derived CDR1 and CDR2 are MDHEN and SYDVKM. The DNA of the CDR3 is TGTGCCAGCAGTTTACAGGGGGGAGTTCTGGGGCTGTTTTTT. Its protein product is CASSLQGGVLGLFF. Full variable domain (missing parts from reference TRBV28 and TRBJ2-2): DVKVTQSSRYLVKRTGEKVFLECVQDMDHENMFWYRQDPGLGLRLIYFSYDVKMKEKGDIPEGYSVSREKKERFSLILESASTNQTSMYLCASSLQGGVLGLFFGEGSRLTVL.

Written as DNA, the CDR3 is TGTGCCAGCAGCCCCCACGACAGGGTCGGGCAAGAGACCCAGTACTTC. Protein sequence: CASSPHDRVGQETQYF. The chain has TRBV21-1 and TRBJ2-5; the D call TRBD1 from the table was never checked on the DNA. TRBV21-1 corresponds to a pseudogene. This CDR3 spans 16 amino acids.

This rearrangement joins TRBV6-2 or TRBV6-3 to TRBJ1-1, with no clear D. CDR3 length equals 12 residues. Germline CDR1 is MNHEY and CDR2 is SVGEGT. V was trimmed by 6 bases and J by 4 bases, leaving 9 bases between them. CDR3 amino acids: CASSSGLTEAFF. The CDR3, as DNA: TGTGCCAGCAGCTCCGGACTCACTGAAGCTTTCTTT.

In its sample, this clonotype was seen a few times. CDR3 in DNA: TGCAGTGTACTAGCGGGAGCCAAAAACATTCAGTACTTC. It yields the protein CSVLAGAKNIQYF. This chain connects TRBV20-1 to TRBJ2-4, with 9 bases aligning to TRBD2. V lost 7 bases, J lost 0 bases, and 1 base stayed unmatched. CDR1 is DFQATT and CDR2 is SNEGSKA in the germline V gene (reference sequence). The CDR3 runs 13 residues.

The CDR3 is CASSRQSSYEQFF. CDR3 coding DNA: TGTGCCAGCAGCCGCCAATCTAGCTATGAGCAGTTCTTC. The gene calls are TRBV7-3 and TRBJ2-1, with D possibly being TRBD2 (5 bases). The CDR3 has 13 amino acids. V was clipped by 5 bases and J by 8 bases, with 13 bases between them. CDR1 is SGHTA, CDR2 FQGTGA, per germline.

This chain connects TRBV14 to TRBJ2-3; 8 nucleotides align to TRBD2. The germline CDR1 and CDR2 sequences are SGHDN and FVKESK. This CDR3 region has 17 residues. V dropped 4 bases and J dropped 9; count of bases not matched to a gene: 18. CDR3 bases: TGTGCCAGCAGCCTGCGCCCAAGAGCGGGAGCAGTGGGGACGCAGTATTTT. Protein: CASSLRPRAGAVGTQYF.

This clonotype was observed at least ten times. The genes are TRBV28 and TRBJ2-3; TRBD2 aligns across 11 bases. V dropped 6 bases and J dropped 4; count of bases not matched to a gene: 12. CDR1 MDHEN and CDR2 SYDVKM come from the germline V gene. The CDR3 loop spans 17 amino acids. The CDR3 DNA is TGTGCCAGCAGAGGGACTAGCGGCCGGCCGGGGGCAGATACGCAGTATTTT. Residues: CASRGTSGRPGADTQYF.

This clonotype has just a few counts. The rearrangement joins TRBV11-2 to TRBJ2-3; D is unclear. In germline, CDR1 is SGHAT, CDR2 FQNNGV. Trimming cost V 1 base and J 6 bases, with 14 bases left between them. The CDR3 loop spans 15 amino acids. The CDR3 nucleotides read TGTGCCAGCAGCTTAGTCTCGGGTTTTATGGATACGCAGTATTTT. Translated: CASSLVSGFMDTQYF.

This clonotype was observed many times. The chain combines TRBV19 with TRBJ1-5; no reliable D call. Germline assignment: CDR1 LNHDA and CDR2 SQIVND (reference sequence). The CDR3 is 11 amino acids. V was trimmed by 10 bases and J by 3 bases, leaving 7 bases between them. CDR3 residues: CATGFNQPQHF. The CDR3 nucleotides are TGTGCCACAGGATTCAATCAGCCCCAGCATTTT.

The CDR3 DNA reads as TGTGGAACCGACAATAGCAATCAGCCCCAGCATTTT. It codes for CGTDNSNQPQHF. The gene calls are TRBV30 and TRBJ1-5; D call uncertain. CDR1 and CDR2 (germline): GTSNPN, SVGIG (reference sequence). The CDR3 length is 12 residues.

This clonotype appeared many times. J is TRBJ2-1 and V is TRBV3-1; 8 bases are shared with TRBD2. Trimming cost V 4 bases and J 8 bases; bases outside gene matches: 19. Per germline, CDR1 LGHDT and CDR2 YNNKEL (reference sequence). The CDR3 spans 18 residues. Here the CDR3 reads CASSLLPLEAGVRYEQFF. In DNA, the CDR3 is TGTGCCAGCAGCCTCCTCCCGCTAGAAGCGGGAGTCAGGTATGAGCAGTTCTTC.

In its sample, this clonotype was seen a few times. CDR3 sequence reads: CATSRVQGIGNTEAFF. DNA of the CDR3: TGTGCCACCAGCAGAGTTCAGGGTATAGGGAACACTGAAGCTTTCTTT. J is TRBJ1-1 and V is TRBV15, with D maybe TRBD1 (5 bases). The germline V gene encodes CDR1 LNHNV and CDR2 YYDKDF (reference sequence). This CDR3 has 16 residues. Trimming took off 1 base at V and 1 base at J, with 13 bases between the two ends.

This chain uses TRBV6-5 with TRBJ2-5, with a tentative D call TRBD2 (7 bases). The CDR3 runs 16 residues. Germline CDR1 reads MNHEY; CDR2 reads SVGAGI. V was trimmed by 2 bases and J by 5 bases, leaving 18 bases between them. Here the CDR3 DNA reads TGTGCCAGCAGTTACCGTTGGGAGGGGGTAAGGGAGACCCAGTACTTC. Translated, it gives CASSYRWEGVRETQYF.